The rows below give T cell receptor beta chains drawn from one sample of a study of T cell repertoires in cytomegalovirus infection. MiXCR, run by TCRdb on the reads, gives a single entry per CDR3 protein. Seen here are about 400,000 distinct CDR3 sequences, approximately 30% observed once, and the top ten hold about 13%. The antigens of these receptors remain unknown. Sequences were derived from cultured PBMCs, sampled from culture after CMV antigen stimulation. The source of these receptors is a human donor in good health (CMV status not recorded). Some clones in this sample may be carry-over from other donors' samples. Both conserved end residues are part of each CDR3. The order of the fields is D gene, clone size, V gene, J gene, CDR3 DNA, CDR3 protein. A D gene is named only where the DNA matches it firmly. Size is omitted from some rows. Given values are once, few, many or a class for expanded clones.

D gene: .; clone size: few; V gene: TRBV19; J gene: TRBJ1-5; CDR3 DNA: TGTGCCAGTAGTCCGGGACACCGTAGCAATCAGCCCCAGCATTTT; CDR3 protein: CASSPGHRSNQPQHF
D gene: .; clone size: few; V gene: TRBV5-6; J gene: TRBJ2-7; CDR3 DNA: TGTGCCAGCAGCTTGGGGACAGTGAACTACGAGCAGTACTTC; CDR3 protein: CASSLGTVNYEQYF
D gene: TRBD1; clone size: few; V gene: TRBV19; J gene: TRBJ1-2; CDR3 DNA: TGTGCCAGTAGTAACCGGGACAGGAGAGACTATGGCTACACCTTC; CDR3 protein: CASSNRDRRDYGYTF
D gene: TRBD2; clone size: few; V gene: TRBV6-2/TRBV6-3; J gene: TRBJ2-1; CDR3 DNA: TGTGCCAGCAGTTACGACCCCTACAGGGCGGCGGGGGGTACCTACAATGAGCAGTTCTTC; CDR3 protein: CASSYDPYRAAGGTYNEQFF
D gene: .; clone size: .; V gene: TRBV7-6; J gene: TRBJ2-2; CDR3 DNA: TGTGCCAGCAGCAAGCGACAGGCGGCGAATACCGGGGAGCTGTTTTTT; CDR3 protein: CASSKRQAANTGELFF
D gene: TRBD2; clone size: .; V gene: TRBV5-4; J gene: TRBJ2-1; CDR3 DNA: TGTGCCAGCAGCTTCACGGGGAGGGATGAGCAGTTCTTC; CDR3 protein: CASSFTGRDEQFF
D gene: .; clone size: once; V gene: TRBV7-2; J gene: TRBJ2-1; CDR3 DNA: TGTGCCAGCAGCTTTGACGGCTCTAAGTACAATGAGCAGTTCTTC; CDR3 protein: CASSFDGSKYNEQFF
D gene: .; clone size: .; V gene: TRBV6-2/TRBV6-3; J gene: TRBJ2-1; CDR3 DNA: TGTGCCAGCAGTTACGGGGGGTCCTTCTCCTACAATGAGCAGTTCTTC; CDR3 protein: CASSYGGSFSYNEQFF
D gene: .; clone size: many; V gene: TRBV11-2; J gene: TRBJ1-2; CDR3 DNA: TGTGCCAGCAGCTTGAAGGGGATCTATGGCTACACCTTC; CDR3 protein: CASSLKGIYGYTF
D gene: TRBD2; clone size: .; V gene: TRBV28; J gene: TRBJ2-7; CDR3 DNA: TGTGCCATTTCCAGCGGGAGAGTCGCCTACGAGCAGTACTTC; CDR3 protein: CAISSGRVAYEQYF
D gene: .; clone size: few; V gene: TRBV7-8; J gene: TRBJ2-7; CDR3 DNA: TGTGCCAGCAGCCCATCCATGGGGGGCGCTCAGTACTTC; CDR3 protein: CASSPSMGGAQYF
D gene: TRBD1; clone size: .; V gene: TRBV7-8; J gene: TRBJ1-6; CDR3 DNA: TGTGCCAGCAGCTTGGCCGGCAGACAGGGGACTTCACCCCTCCACTTT; CDR3 protein: CASSLAGRQGTSPLHF
D gene: TRBD1; clone size: few; V gene: TRBV27; J gene: TRBJ1-5; CDR3 DNA: TGTGCTAGCAGTTTGAGACAGGGAAGGCAGCCCCAGCATTTT; CDR3 protein: CASSLRQGRQPQHF
D gene: .; clone size: .; V gene: TRBV6-5; J gene: TRBJ1-4; CDR3 DNA: TGTGCCAGCAGTTCGCCATCCAACGGTGAAAAACTGTTTTTT; CDR3 protein: CASSSPSNGEKLFF
D gene: .; clone size: .; V gene: TRBV18; J gene: TRBJ1-5; CDR3 DNA: TGTGCCAGCTCCTCGGGAGGGGTTCAGCCCCAGCATTTT; CDR3 protein: CASSSGGVQPQHF
D gene: TRBD1; clone size: few; V gene: TRBV28; J gene: TRBJ2-3; CDR3 DNA: TGTGCCAGCAGTTTGGGGGACAGAGGCACAGATACGCAGTATTTT; CDR3 protein: CASSLGDRGTDTQYF
D gene: .; clone size: once; V gene: TRBV5-6; J gene: TRBJ2-1; CDR3 DNA: TGTGCCAGCAGCTTGGTAGAGGAGCAGTTCTTC; CDR3 protein: CASSLVEEQFF
D gene: .; clone size: many; V gene: TRBV4-1; J gene: TRBJ2-7; CDR3 DNA: TGCGCCAGCAGCCGGAGACAGCCTGGGGGATACGAGCAGTACTTC; CDR3 protein: CASSRRQPGGYEQYF
D gene: .; clone size: .; V gene: TRBV5-1; J gene: TRBJ2-1; CDR3 DNA: TGCGCCAGCAGCTTGGCTACCGACAGGAAGCAGTTCTTC; CDR3 protein: CASSLATDRKQFF
D gene: .; clone size: .; V gene: TRBV5-6; J gene: TRBJ1-1; CDR3 DNA: TGTGCCAGCAGCTGGGGACCTGAAGCTTTCTTT; CDR3 protein: CASSWGPEAFF
D gene: TRBD1; clone size: .; V gene: TRBV7-6; J gene: TRBJ2-7; CDR3 DNA: TGTGCCAGCAGCCCGGACAGGGGCTACGAGCAGTACTTC; CDR3 protein: CASSPDRGYEQYF
D gene: TRBD1; clone size: .; V gene: TRBV12-3/TRBV12-4; J gene: TRBJ1-5; CDR3 DNA: TGTGCCAGCAGTTCCGGACAGGCGGATCAGCCCCAGCATTTT; CDR3 protein: CASSSGQADQPQHF
D gene: .; clone size: .; V gene: TRBV19; J gene: TRBJ2-2; CDR3 DNA: TGTGCCAGTAGTATTAGTTCGGGACTTTCATTGGGGGAGCTGTTTTTT; CDR3 protein: CASSISSGLSLGELFF
D gene: TRBD2; clone size: .; V gene: TRBV6-1; J gene: TRBJ2-3; CDR3 DNA: TGTGCCAGCAGCCCCGGGACTAGTCTAGTCACAGATACGCAGTATTTT; CDR3 protein: CASSPGTSLVTDTQYF
D gene: TRBD1; clone size: many; V gene: TRBV7-2; J gene: TRBJ2-1; CDR3 DNA: TGTGCCAGCAGCACAGGGGAGACTACCTACAATGAGCAGTTCTTC; CDR3 protein: CASSTGETTYNEQFF
D gene: .; clone size: few; V gene: TRBV7-3; J gene: TRBJ2-4; CDR3 DNA: TGTGCCAGCAGCTTAGACGGGGGCACCCGAAGGAACATTCAGTACTTC; CDR3 protein: CASSLDGGTRRNIQYF
D gene: TRBD1; clone size: many; V gene: TRBV10-3; J gene: TRBJ2-5; CDR3 DNA: TGTGCCATCAGTCCCGGGACAGGGAGGGGCGTCTTCGGGACCCAGTACTTC; CDR3 protein: CAISPGTGRGVFGTQYF
D gene: .; clone size: few; V gene: TRBV4-1; J gene: TRBJ1-1; CDR3 DNA: TGCGCCAGCAGCCAAGGGCCGATTCCCGGCACTGAAGCTTTCTTT; CDR3 protein: CASSQGPIPGTEAFF